The 32 T cell receptor beta chains presented below share a single source sample, sequenced in a study of Tregs in tolerant kidney transplant recipients. Mixed chimerism was transient after nonmyeloablative marrow transplants from related graft donors. Assay used: immunoSEQ multiplex PCR; TCRdb lists only in-frame clones, some missing. The listing records 30,000 to 40,000 clones. This specimen consisted of CD4+ T cells from blood (PBMCs), obtained 24 months after the transplant. The receptors stem from a human patient who received a combined kidney and bone marrow transplant. Certain T cells may be donor cells from the graft.

In the case of this clone: The CDR3 goes on 3 residues after the read ends, and that part is filled in from the germline J gene. The J gene is TRBJ1-1, the V gene TRBV20-1; 8 nucleotides align to TRBD1. Germline V CDR1 and CDR2: DFQATT, SNEGSKA (reference sequence). This CDR3 is 12 amino acids long. The part of the CDR3 DNA that was read is TGCAGTGCTGACACTAGGACAGGGGAA. It translates to CSADTRTGE. The CDR3 reads in full as CSADTRTGEAFF.

Remarks on this clone: The CDR3 end lies 3 residues beyond the end of the read and is filled in from the germline J gene. The chain is built from TRBV7-9 and TRBJ2-2; possibly TRBD1 for D (6 bases). V shed 3 bases and J shed 0 bases, with 8 bases lying between them. The germline V gene has CDR1 SEHNR and CDR2 FQNEAQ (reference sequence). The CDR3 consists of 15 residues. The CDR3 bases that were read are TGTGCCAGCAGCTTGAGGGACACGAACACCGGGGAG. This translates into CASSLRDTNTGE. The entire CDR3 protein reads CASSLRDTNTGELFF. Based on the CDR3 plus reference TRBV7-9 and TRBJ2-2, the full variable domain is DTGVSQNPRHKITKRGQNVTFRCDPISEHNRLYWYRQTLGQGPEFLTYFQNEAQLEKSRLLSDRFSAERPKGSFSTLEIQRTEQGDSAMYLCASSLRDTNTGELFFGEGSRLTVL.

The sequenced CDR3 bases are TGTGCCAGCAGCCCGACAGGGGGGGGCAATCAGCCC. Its protein product is CASSPTGGGNQP. The full CDR3 protein is CASSPTGGGNQPQHF. The chain joins TRBV7-9 to TRBJ1-5; the match to TRBD1 covers 9 bases. With the read ending 3 residues before the CDR3 end, the germline J gene is used to fill in that end. V was clipped by 5 bases and J by 2 bases; unmatched bases: 4. Germline V gives CDR1 SEHNR, CDR2 FQNEAQ (reference sequence). This CDR3 contains 15 residues.

Points on this clone: Read coverage stops 3 residues before the CDR3 terminus; the germline J gene supplies the remainder. The chain joins TRBV10-3 to TRBJ2-2; no clear D. The V and J ends lost 0 bases and 2 bases respectively, with 10 bases between them. The CDR3 totals 16 residues. Germline V gives CDR1 ENHRY, CDR2 SYGVKD. Partial CDR3 DNA: TGTGCCATCAGTGAGTCGAACGCGCGAAACACCGGGGAG. Translated, it gives CAISESNARNTGE. The entire CDR3 reads CAISESNARNTGELFF.

Worth noting for this clone: The read ends 3 residues shy of where the CDR3 ends; the end is completed using the germline J gene. This chain joins TRBV6-2 or TRBV6-3 and TRBJ2-1; D is possibly TRBD2 (5 bases). Trimming left V 5 bases short and J 0 bases short, with 8 bases between. CDR3 size: 14 residues. CDR1 is MNHEY, CDR2 SVGEGT, per germline. The CDR3 DNA, read in part, is TGTGCCAGCAGTGCTGGACTCTCCTACAATGAG. Protein: CASSAGLSYNE. In full, the CDR3 is CASSAGLSYNEQFF.

Comments on this clone: The missing CDR3 end, 3 residues past where the read stops, is filled in from the germline J gene. The chain carries TRBV20-1 and TRBJ2-3; maybe TRBD2 (5 bases). The CDR3 spans 15 residues. The germline CDR1 and CDR2 sequences are DFQATT and SNEGSKA (reference sequence). The V end was cut by 0 bases, the J end by 1 base, with 11 bases between. CDR3 protein: CSARDRWRGTDTQYF. The CDR3 bases that were read are TGCAGTGCTAGAGATCGTTGGCGGGGCACAGATACG.

Worth noting for this clone: The read ends 3 residues before the CDR3 terminus; that terminus is restored from the germline J gene. The chain carries TRBV19 and TRBJ2-7; no clear D gene. V gave up 0 bases and J gave up 4 bases, with 4 bases separating them. Germline loops: CDR1 LNHDA, CDR2 SQIVND (reference sequence). The CDR3 length is 12 residues. The CDR3 loop is CASSIEGYEQYF. The sequenced part of the CDR3 DNA is TGTGCCAGTAGTATAGAAGGTTACGAG.

About this clone: The read halts 3 residues ahead of the CDR3 end, with the missing end drawn from the germline J gene. The chain is built from TRBV11-2 and TRBJ2-4, with TRBD1 matching over 7 bases. The CDR3 contains 14 residues. In germline, CDR1 is SGHAT, CDR2 FQNNGV. V lost 6 bases to trimming and J lost 2 bases; unmatched junction nucleotides: 4. CDR3 bases read: TGTGCCAGCAGACCGACAGGGACCAAAAACATT. Protein product: CASRPTGTKNI. The whole CDR3 protein reads CASRPTGTKNIQYF.

As concerns this clone: The CDR3 is cut off 3 residues early in the read; its end comes from the germline J gene. The rearrangement uses TRBV20-1 and TRBJ2-1; 12 bases match TRBD2. Germline loops: CDR1 DFQATT, CDR2 SNEGSKA (reference sequence). This CDR3 region has 15 residues. Unmatched junction bases numbered 11, after V lost 6 bases and J lost 8 bases. The CDR3 loop is CSARTSGTQTYEQFF. The CDR3 bases that were read are TGCAGTGCCCGGACTAGCGGGACCCAGACTTATGAG.

As to this clone: The CDR3 end lies 3 residues beyond the end of the read and is filled in from the germline J gene. The chain is built from TRBV18 and TRBJ2-7; a possible D gene is TRBD2 (6 bases). Germline-derived CDR1 and CDR2 are KGHSH and LQKENI. There are 16 residues in the CDR3. V was shortened by 2 bases and J by 4 bases, with 18 bases between the two germline ends. The CDR3 is CASSPWATRGGYEQYF. The sequenced CDR3 bases are TGTGCCAGCTCACCATGGGCGACTAGAGGTGGTTACGAG. The full variable domain, rest sourced from reference TRBV18 and TRBJ2-7, is NAGVMQNPRHLVRRRGQEARLRCSPMKGHSHVYWYRQLPEEGLKFMVYLQKENIIDESGMPKERFSAEFPKEGPSILRIQQVVRGDSAAYFCASSPWATRGGYEQYFGPGTRLTVT.

As regards this clone: The CDR3 end lies 3 residues beyond the end of the read and is filled in from the germline J gene. The gene calls are TRBV20-1 and TRBJ2-3, with D perhaps matching TRBD1 (5 bases). This CDR3 is 13 amino acids long. Germline V gene data show CDR1 as DFQATT and CDR2 as SNEGSKA (reference sequence). V shed 3 bases and J shed 4 bases, with 11 bases lying between them. The covered CDR3 bases are TGCAGTGCTAGGGCCCAGGGATCAGATACG. Translated: CSARAQGSDT. From start to end, the CDR3 is CSARAQGSDTQYF.

Concerning this clone itself: Sequencing ends 3 residues short of the CDR3 end; the germline J gene provides the rest. The chain combines TRBV10-1 with TRBJ1-1; 7 nucleotides agree with TRBD1. Germline V gene sequence: CDR1 WNHNN, CDR2 SYGVQD (reference sequence). This CDR3 region has 12 residues. CDR3 protein: CASSDPGQQAFF. Incomplete CDR3 DNA: TGCGCCAGCAGTGATCCGGGACAGCAA.

Comments on this clone: The read ends 3 residues before the CDR3 terminus; that terminus is restored from the germline J gene. The chain has TRBV2 and TRBJ2-2, with 12 positions matching TRBD2. V dropped 8 bases and J dropped 6; count of bases not matched to a gene: 4. Germline CDR1 SNHLY, CDR2 FYNNEI. CDR3 length: 14 amino acids. The CDR3: CASSTSGSPGELFF. The sequenced CDR3 bases are TGTGCCAGCTCGACTAGCGGGAGCCCCGGGGAG.

In regard to this clone: The sequenced fragment ends 3 residues before the CDR3 boundary, so the rest is inferred from the germline J gene. The chain recombines TRBV29-1 with TRBJ2-5, with 7 nucleotides matching TRBD2. Unmatched junction bases numbered 18, after V lost 3 bases and J lost 5 bases. The CDR3 sequence is 17 residues long. The germline V gene encodes CDR1 SQVTM and CDR2 ANQGSEA. The sequenced part of the CDR3 DNA is TGCAGCGTTGAGGGGGGGTGGAAGGACAAGACCCGGGAGACC. This codes for CSVEGGWKDKTRET. Given in full, the CDR3 is CSVEGGWKDKTRETQYF.

Turning to this clone: Sequencing ends 3 residues short of the CDR3 end; the germline J gene provides the rest. V gene TRBV19 combines with J gene TRBJ1-5; 9 bases fit TRBD1. The J segment lost 1 base and the V segment lost 9 bases, leaving 16 bases of the junction unmatched. CDR1 and CDR2 (germline): LNHDA, SQIVND (reference sequence). The CDR3 runs to 18 residues. The part of the CDR3 DNA that was read is TGTGCCAGCCTAAATCTCCGGGGACAGGGCTTAAGCAATCAGCCC. Its translation: CASLNLRGQGLSNQP. Given in full, the CDR3 is CASLNLRGQGLSNQPQHF.

Concerning this clone: Read data end 3 residues before the CDR3 end; the end is taken from the germline J gene. V and J are TRBV29-1 and TRBJ1-4; no reliable D call. Germline V gives CDR1 SQVTM, CDR2 ANQGSEA. Trimming took off 1 base at V and 5 bases at J, with 8 bases between the two ends. This CDR3 has 13 amino acids. Incomplete CDR3 DNA: TGCAGCGTTGAAGTGCAGGAAAATGAAAAA. Translation: CSVEVQENEK. The complete CDR3 sequence is CSVEVQENEKLFF.

To note about this clone: The read falls 3 residues short of the CDR3 end, and the missing part is taken from the germline J gene. V and J are TRBV18 and TRBJ1-1; TRBD1 matches 9 bases. Germline V lookup: CDR1 KGHSH, CDR2 LQKENI. After removal of 3 bases from V and 5 bases from J, the junction contained 4 bases not matched to a gene. The CDR3 has 14 residues. CDR3 amino acids: CASSPGQGKTEAFF. The CDR3 DNA, read in part, is TGTGCCAGCTCACCGGGACAGGGTAAAACTGAA.

Points on this clone: The CDR3 end falls 3 residues outside the read, so it is completed with the germline J gene. This chain connects TRBV5-1 to TRBJ2-1, with 9 bases fitting TRBD1. CDR1 and CDR2 from the germline V gene are SGHRS and YFSETQ. With 3 bases clipped from V and 0 bases from J, the junction kept 4 bases outside the gene matches. The CDR3 is 16 amino acids. The DNA read from the CDR3 is TGCGCCAGCAGCTCACAGGGGGCCCTCTCCTACAATGAG. It specifies CASSSQGALSYNE. The whole CDR3 protein is CASSSQGALSYNEQFF.

On this clone: The CDR3 goes on 3 residues after the read ends, and that part is filled in from the germline J gene. The chain employs TRBV5-1 and TRBJ2-1; D is undetermined. Germline lookup yields CDR1 SGHRS and CDR2 YFSETQ. Trimming shortened V by 2 bases and J by 0 bases, and 9 bases separated the two germline ends. This CDR3 region has 15 residues. The sequenced part of the CDR3 DNA is TGCGCCAGCAGCTTAGCGCCCAGCTCCTACAATGAG. It translates to CASSLAPSSYNE. The entire CDR3 protein is CASSLAPSSYNEQFF.

As for this clone: The read comes to an end 3 residues before the CDR3 does, leaving the germline J gene to fill in the end. The chain recombines TRBV18 with TRBJ2-7, with 12 bases lining up with TRBD2. Trimming cost V 2 bases and J 2 bases; bases outside gene matches: 10. CDR1 is KGHSH and CDR2 is LQKENI in the germline V gene. CDR3 size: 18 residues. The chain's CDR3 is CASSPTPTGLAGTYEQYF. Incomplete CDR3 DNA: TGTGCCAGCTCACCAACCCCCACTGGACTAGCGGGAACCTACGAG. Full variable domain (outside the CDR3, taken from reference TRBV18 and TRBJ2-7): NAGVMQNPRHLVRRRGQEARLRCSPMKGHSHVYWYRQLPEEGLKFMVYLQKENIIDESGMPKERFSAEFPKEGPSILRIQQVVRGDSAAYFCASSPTPTGLAGTYEQYFGPGTRLTVT.

As for this clone: At one end the junction does not follow the germline gene, possibly because of a read error. The CDR3 goes on 3 residues after the read ends, and that part is filled in from the germline J gene. The genes are TRBV5-5 and TRBJ2-1, with TRBD2 identical over 11 bases. This CDR3 comprises 15 residues. Germline V lookup: CDR1 SGHKS, CDR2 YYEKEE (reference sequence). Partial CDR3 DNA: TGTGCCAGCAGATTGGGACTAGCGGCAAACAATGAG. This encodes CASRLGLAANNE. The whole CDR3 protein is CASRLGLAANNEQFF.

On this clone itself: The observed sequence ends 3 residues before the CDR3 terminus, with the missing tail filled in from the germline J gene. V usage is TRBV11-3 and J usage is TRBJ1-1; 9 bases agree with TRBD1. V lost 6 bases, J lost 2 bases, and 4 bases stayed unmatched. The length of the CDR3 is 14 residues. Germline-derived CDR1 and CDR2 are SGHNT and YENEEA. The CDR3 DNA, read in part, is TGTGCCAGCAGTTTGGGACAGGGAAACACTGAA. This sequence encodes CASSLGQGNTE. The CDR3 in full is CASSLGQGNTEAFF. Full variable domain (rest looked up from reference TRBV11-3 and TRBJ1-1): EAGVVQSPRYKIIEKKQPVAFWCNPISGHNTLYWYLQNLGQGPELLIRYENEEAVDDSQLPKDRFSAERLKGVDSTLKIQPAELGDSAVYLCASSLGQGNTEAFFGQGTRLTVV.

Comment on this clone: Read coverage stops 3 residues before the CDR3 terminus; the germline J gene supplies the remainder. The chain carries TRBV2 and TRBJ1-1, with a possible D match to TRBD1 (6 bases). CDR1 and CDR2 (germline): SNHLY, FYNNEI. This CDR3 region has 12 residues. CDR3 sequence reads: CASGGEGHQAFF. Partial CDR3 DNA: TGTGCCAGTGGAGGGGAGGGACACCAA.

About this clone itself: The read falls 3 residues short of the CDR3 end, and the missing part is taken from the germline J gene. The chain joins TRBV5-1 to TRBJ2-5, with D uncertain. The CDR3 is 13 amino acids. Per germline, CDR1 SGHRS and CDR2 YFSETQ. Trimming removed 0 bases at V and 5 bases at J, with 8 bases between. The covered CDR3 bases are TGCGCCAGCAGCTTGGCAGAGGTCGAGACC. Translated, it gives CASSLAEVET. The whole CDR3 protein is CASSLAEVETQYF.

For this clone: The sequence runs out 3 residues before the end of the CDR3; the remainder is reconstructed from the germline J gene. The chain combines TRBV19 with TRBJ2-1; a weak D match, TRBD1 (6 bases). Trimming took 4 bases from V and 7 from J, leaving 14 bases between them. The CDR3 contains 14 residues. The V gene's germline CDR1 is LNHDA and CDR2 SQIVND (reference sequence). The sequenced part of the CDR3 DNA is TGTGCCAGTAGTACAAACAGGGCCCGGAATGAG. The encoded protein is CASSTNRARNE. The whole CDR3 protein is CASSTNRARNEQFF.

The CDR3 bases that were read are TGTGCCAGTAGTCCGGACAGGGGGTCCTACAATGAG. Residues: CASSPDRGSYNE. The whole CDR3 protein reads CASSPDRGSYNEQFF. The J gene is TRBJ2-1, the V gene TRBV19, with TRBD1 matching 10 bases. The observed sequence ends 3 residues before the CDR3 terminus, with the missing tail filled in from the germline J gene. CDR3 length: 15 amino acids. The J segment lost 1 base and the V segment lost 5 bases, leaving 2 bases of the junction unmatched. The germline V gene encodes CDR1 LNHDA and CDR2 SQIVND (reference sequence).

As regards this clone: With the read ending 3 residues before the CDR3 end, the germline J gene is used to fill in that end. V gene TRBV5-1 combines with J gene TRBJ2-5, with 7 bases that match TRBD2. From germline, CDR1 is SGHRS and CDR2 YFSETQ. V shed 4 bases, J shed 5 bases, and the junction held 14 bases outside the gene matches. The CDR3 spans 16 residues. CDR3 bases read: TGCGCCAGCAGCCCTTTGGCTAGCGGAAAAGGGGAGACC. It is translated as CASSPLASGKGET. The CDR3 in full is CASSPLASGKGETQYF.

As to this clone: Read sequence stops 3 residues before the CDR3 end, and the germline J gene provides the missing end. The rearrangement links TRBV20-1 to TRBJ1-2; tentatively, D is TRBD1 (6 bases). The CDR3 consists of 10 residues. Germline V gene sequence: CDR1 DFQATT, CDR2 SNEGSKA (reference sequence). CDR3 bases read: TGCAGTGCACCCGACAGGGGC. Its translation: CSAPDRG. The full-length CDR3 reads as CSAPDRGYTF.

In regard to this clone: The read stops 3 residues short of the end of the CDR3; the missing end is completed from the germline J gene. This chain joins TRBV5-4 and TRBJ2-7; TRBD2 matches 13 bases. From germline, CDR1 is SGHNT and CDR2 YYREEE (reference sequence). The CDR3 extends over 15 amino acids. V was pared by 4 bases and J by 3 bases, with 4 bases of the junction left unmatched. The DNA read from the CDR3 is TGTGCCAGCAGCCCCGGGACTAGCGGGATCTACGAG. It translates to CASSPGTSGIYE. The full CDR3 reads CASSPGTSGIYEQYF.

As for this clone: The read ends 3 residues before the CDR3 terminus; that terminus is restored from the germline J gene. V gene TRBV30 combines with J gene TRBJ1-5; no clear D gene. The V end lost 0 bases, the J end lost 4 bases, and 10 bases lay between the germline ends. Germline CDR1 is GTSNPN and CDR2 is SVGIG (reference sequence). The CDR3 spans 14 residues. The sequenced part of the CDR3 DNA is TGTGCCTGGAGTGTAAGTACTATTAATCAGCCC. Translating gives CAWSVSTINQP. The CDR3 as a whole reads CAWSVSTINQPQHF. The complete variable domain, with remaining parts taken from reference TRBV30 and TRBJ1-5, reads SQTIHQWPATLVQPVGSPLSLECTVEGTSNPNLYWYRQAAGRGLQLLFYSVGIGQISSEVPQNLSASRPQDRQFILSSKKLLLSDSGFYLCAWSVSTINQPQHFGDGTRLSIL.

In the case of this clone: The sequenced fragment ends 3 residues before the CDR3 boundary, so the rest is inferred from the germline J gene. This chain links TRBV20-1 with TRBJ2-7; 11 positions agree with TRBD2. The CDR3 runs 14 residues. V was pared by 5 bases and J by 5 bases, with 8 bases of the junction left unmatched. From germline, CDR1 is DFQATT and CDR2 SNEGSKA (reference sequence). The part of the CDR3 DNA that was read is TGCAGTGCTGGCCCTAGCGGGAGGTACCACGAG. Protein product: CSAGPSGRYHE. The full CDR3 is CSAGPSGRYHEQYF.

This clone counts as medium-sized by frequency. The read terminates 3 residues before the CDR3 end, so the remaining end is supplied by the germline J gene. The V call is TRBV20-1, the J call TRBJ2-1; TRBD1 matches at 7 bases. The ends lost 2 bases at V and 5 bases at J; junction bases unmatched: 6. Germline V gene data show CDR1 as DFQATT and CDR2 as SNEGSKA (reference sequence). The CDR3 is 14 residues long. The CDR3 bases that were read are TGCAGTGCTAGACTCCGGGACAGAGACAATGAG. Translated: CSARLRDRDNE. The full CDR3 reads CSARLRDRDNEQFF.